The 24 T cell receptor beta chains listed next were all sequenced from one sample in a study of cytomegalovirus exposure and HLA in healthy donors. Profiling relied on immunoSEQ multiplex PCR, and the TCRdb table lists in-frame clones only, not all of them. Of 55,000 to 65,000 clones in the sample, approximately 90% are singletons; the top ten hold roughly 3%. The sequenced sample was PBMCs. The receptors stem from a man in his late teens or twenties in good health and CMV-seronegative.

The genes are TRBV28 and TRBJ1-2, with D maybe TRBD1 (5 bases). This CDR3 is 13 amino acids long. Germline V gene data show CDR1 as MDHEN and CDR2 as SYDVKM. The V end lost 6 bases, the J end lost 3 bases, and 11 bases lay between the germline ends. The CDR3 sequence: CASSIGVYYGYTF. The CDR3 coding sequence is TGTGCCAGCAGCATAGGGGTATACTATGGCTACACCTTC.

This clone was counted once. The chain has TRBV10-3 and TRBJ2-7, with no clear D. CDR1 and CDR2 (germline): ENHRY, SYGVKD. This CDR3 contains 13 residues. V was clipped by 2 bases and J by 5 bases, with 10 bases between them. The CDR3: CAISELSVDEQYF. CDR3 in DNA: TGTGCCATCAGTGAGCTGTCCGTCGACGAGCAGTACTTC.

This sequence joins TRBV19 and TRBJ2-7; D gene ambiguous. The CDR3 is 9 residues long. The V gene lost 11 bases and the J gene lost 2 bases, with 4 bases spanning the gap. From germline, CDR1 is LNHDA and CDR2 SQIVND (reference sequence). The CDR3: CAEPYEQYF. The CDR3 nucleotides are TGTGCCGAGCCCTACGAGCAGTACTTC. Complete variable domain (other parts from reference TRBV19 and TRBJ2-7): DGGITQSPKYLFRKEGQNVTLSCEQNLNHDAMYWYRQDPGQGLRLIYYSQIVNDFQKGDIAEGYSVSREKKESFPLTVTSAQKNPTAFYLCAEPYEQYFGPGTRLTVT.

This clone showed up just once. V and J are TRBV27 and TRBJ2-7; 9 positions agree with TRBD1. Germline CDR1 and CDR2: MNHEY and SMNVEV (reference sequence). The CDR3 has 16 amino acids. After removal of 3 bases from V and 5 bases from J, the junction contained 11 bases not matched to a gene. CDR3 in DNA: TGTGCCAGCAGTTTGGCCGCCGGGACAGGGTTCCACGAGCAGTACTTC. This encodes CASSLAAGTGFHEQYF.

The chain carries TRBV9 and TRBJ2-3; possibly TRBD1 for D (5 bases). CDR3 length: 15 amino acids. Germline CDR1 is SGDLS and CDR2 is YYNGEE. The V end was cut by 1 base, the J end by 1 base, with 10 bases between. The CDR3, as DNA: TGTGCCAGCAGCGTATTCGAAGGGGGCACAGATACGCAGTATTTT. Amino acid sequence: CASSVFEGGTDTQYF.

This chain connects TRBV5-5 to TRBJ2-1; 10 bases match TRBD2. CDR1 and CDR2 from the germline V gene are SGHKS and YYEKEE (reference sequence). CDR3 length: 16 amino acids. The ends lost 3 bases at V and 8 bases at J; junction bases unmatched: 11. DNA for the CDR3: TGTGCCAGCAGCTGGGGGGGAGCGGGAGGGCTCTATGAGCAGTTCTTC. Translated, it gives CASSWGGAGGLYEQFF.

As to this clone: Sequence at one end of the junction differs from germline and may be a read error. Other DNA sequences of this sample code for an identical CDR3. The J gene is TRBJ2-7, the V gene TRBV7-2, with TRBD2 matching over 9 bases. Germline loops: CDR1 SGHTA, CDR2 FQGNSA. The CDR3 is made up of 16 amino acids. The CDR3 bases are TGTGCCAGCAGCTTAGCCCCCTCGACTAGCGGTTACGAGCAGTATTTC. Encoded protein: CASSLAPSTSGYEQYF. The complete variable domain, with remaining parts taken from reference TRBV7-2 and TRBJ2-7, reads GAGVSQSPSNKVTEKGKDVELRCDPISGHTALYWYRQSLGQGLEFLIYFQGNSAPDKSGLPSDRFSAERTGGSVSTLTIQRTQQEDSAVYLCASSLAPSTSGYEQYFGPGTRLTVT.

In DNA form, the CDR3 reads TGTGCCAGCAGCCGCCGACAGGACTACGAGCAGTACTTC. It specifies CASSRRQDYEQYF. The chain has TRBV28 and TRBJ2-7, with D maybe TRBD1 (6 bases). Germline CDR1 is MDHEN and CDR2 is SYDVKM. The V gene lost 6 bases and the J gene lost 3 bases, with 12 bases spanning the gap. The CDR3 totals 13 residues.

The CDR3 bases are TGTGCCAGCAGCTTAGTACAGGCTCTTTCCTACGAGCAGTACTTC. Translating gives CASSLVQALSYEQYF. The rearrangement joins TRBV11-2 to TRBJ2-7; D is perhaps TRBD1 (5 bases). The germline V gene encodes CDR1 SGHAT and CDR2 FQNNGV. This CDR3 has 15 amino acids. V lost 1 base and J 1 base, leaving 11 bases between the germline ends. Full variable domain (rest looked up from reference TRBV11-2 and TRBJ2-7): EAGVAQSPRYKIIEKRQSVAFWCNPISGHATLYWYQQILGQGPKLLIQFQNNGVVDDSQLPKDRFSAERLKGVDSTLKIQPAKLEDSAVYLCASSLVQALSYEQYFGPGTRLTVT.

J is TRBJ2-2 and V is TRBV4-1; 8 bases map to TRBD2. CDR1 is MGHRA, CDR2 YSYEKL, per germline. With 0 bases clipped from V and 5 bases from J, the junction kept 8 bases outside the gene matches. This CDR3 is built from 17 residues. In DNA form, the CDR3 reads TGCGCCAGCAGCCAAGAGGTGGTAGCGGGACGGACCGGGGAGCTGTTTTTT. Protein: CASSQEVVAGRTGELFF.

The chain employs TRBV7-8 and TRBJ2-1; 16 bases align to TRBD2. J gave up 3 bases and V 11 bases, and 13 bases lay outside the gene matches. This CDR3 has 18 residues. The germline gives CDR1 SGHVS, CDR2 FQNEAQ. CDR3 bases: TGTGCCTGCTCCGGGGGGGGACTAGCGGGAGGGAACTACAATGAGCAGTTCTTC. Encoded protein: CACSGGGLAGGNYNEQFF.

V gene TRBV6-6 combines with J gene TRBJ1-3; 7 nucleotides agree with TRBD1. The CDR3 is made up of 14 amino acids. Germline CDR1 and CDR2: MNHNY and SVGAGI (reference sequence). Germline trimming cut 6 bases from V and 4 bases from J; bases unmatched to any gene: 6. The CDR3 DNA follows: TGTGCCAGCAGGTCGACAGGGTTCGGAAACACCATATATTTT. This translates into CASRSTGFGNTIYF.

CDR3 sequence: CASSHRAGLYEQYF. CDR3 in DNA: TGTGCCAGCAGTCATAGGGCAGGGCTCTACGAGCAGTACTTC. The chain combines TRBV28 with TRBJ2-7; the D gene is possibly TRBD1 (5 bases). CDR1 MDHEN and CDR2 SYDVKM come from the germline V gene. With 5 bases removed from V and 3 bases from J, the gap between germline ends came to 14 bases. CDR3 size: 14 residues. The variable domain in full, completed from reference TRBV28 and TRBJ2-7, reads DVKVTQSSRYLVKRTGEKVFLECVQDMDHENMFWYRQDPGLGLRLIYFSYDVKMKEKGDIPEGYSVSREKKERFSLILESASTNQTSMYLCASSHRAGLYEQYFGPGTRLTVT.

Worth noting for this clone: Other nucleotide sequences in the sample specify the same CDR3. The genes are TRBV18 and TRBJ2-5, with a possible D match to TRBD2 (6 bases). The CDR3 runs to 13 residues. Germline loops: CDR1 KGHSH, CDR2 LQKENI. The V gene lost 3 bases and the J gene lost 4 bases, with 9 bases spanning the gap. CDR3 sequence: CASSPRGGETQYF. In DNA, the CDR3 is TGTGCCAGCTCACCGCGGGGTGGAGAGACCCAGTACTTC.

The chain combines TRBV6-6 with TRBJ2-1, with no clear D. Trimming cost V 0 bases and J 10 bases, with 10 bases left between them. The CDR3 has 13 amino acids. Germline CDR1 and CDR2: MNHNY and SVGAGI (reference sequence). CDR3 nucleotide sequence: TGTGCCAGCAGTTACTCCCAGTGGCAAGAGCAGTTCTTC. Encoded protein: CASSYSQWQEQFF.

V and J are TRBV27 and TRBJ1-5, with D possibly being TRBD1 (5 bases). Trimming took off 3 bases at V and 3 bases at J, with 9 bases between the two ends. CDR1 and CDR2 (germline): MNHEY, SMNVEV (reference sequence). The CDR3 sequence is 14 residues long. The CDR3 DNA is TGTGCCAGCAGTTTCGGGGGAACCAATCAGCCCCAGCATTTT. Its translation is CASSFGGTNQPQHF.

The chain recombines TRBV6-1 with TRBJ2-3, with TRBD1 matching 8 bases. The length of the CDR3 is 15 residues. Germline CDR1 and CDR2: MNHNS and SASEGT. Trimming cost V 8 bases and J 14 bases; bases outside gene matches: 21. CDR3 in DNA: TGTGCCAGCGGATACCAAGGAGGACAGGGTGAATCCCGGTATTTT. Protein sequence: CASGYQGGQGESRYF.

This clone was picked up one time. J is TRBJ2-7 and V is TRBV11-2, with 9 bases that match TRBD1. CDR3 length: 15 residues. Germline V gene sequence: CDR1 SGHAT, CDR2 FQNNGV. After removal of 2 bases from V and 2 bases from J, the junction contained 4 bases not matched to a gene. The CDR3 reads CASSLWDRVTYEQYF. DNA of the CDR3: TGTGCCAGCAGCTTATGGGACAGGGTAACCTACGAGCAGTACTTC. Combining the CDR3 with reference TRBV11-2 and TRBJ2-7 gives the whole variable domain EAGVAQSPRYKIIEKRQSVAFWCNPISGHATLYWYQQILGQGPKLLIQFQNNGVVDDSQLPKDRFSAERLKGVDSTLKIQPAKLEDSAVYLCASSLWDRVTYEQYFGPGTRLTVT.

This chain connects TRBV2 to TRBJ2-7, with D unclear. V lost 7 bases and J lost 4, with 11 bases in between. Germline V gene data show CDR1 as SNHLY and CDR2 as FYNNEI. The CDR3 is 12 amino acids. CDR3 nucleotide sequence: TGTGCCAGCAACCAACTACAATACGAGCAGTACTTC. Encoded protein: CASNQLQYEQYF.

DNA for the CDR3: TGTGCCAGCAAAAGGACTAGCGGGACACGGTACAATGAGCAGTTCTTC. Encoded protein: CASKRTSGTRYNEQFF. The V call is TRBV11-2, the J call TRBJ2-1, with 12 positions matching TRBD2. Germline lookup yields CDR1 SGHAT and CDR2 FQNNGV. V trimming: 7 bases; J trimming: 4 bases; junction bases outside the gene matches: 8. The CDR3 sequence is 16 residues long.

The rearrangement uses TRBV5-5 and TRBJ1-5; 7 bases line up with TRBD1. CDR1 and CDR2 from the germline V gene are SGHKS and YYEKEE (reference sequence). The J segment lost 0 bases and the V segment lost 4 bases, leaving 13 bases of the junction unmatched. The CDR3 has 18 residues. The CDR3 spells CASSPGPGQINSNQPQHF. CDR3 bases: TGTGCCAGCAGCCCCGGACCGGGACAGATCAATAGCAATCAGCCCCAGCATTTT.

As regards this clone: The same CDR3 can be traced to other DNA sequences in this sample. The chain's CDR3 is CASSPGTGGYEQYF. CDR3 nucleotides: TGTGCCAGCAGCCCCGGGACAGGTGGCTACGAGCAGTACTTC. V gene TRBV5-4 combines with J gene TRBJ2-7; 8 bases align to TRBD1. The CDR3 runs to 14 residues. The germline V gene has CDR1 SGHNT and CDR2 YYREEE (reference sequence). Trimming cost V 4 bases and J 3 bases; bases outside gene matches: 6.

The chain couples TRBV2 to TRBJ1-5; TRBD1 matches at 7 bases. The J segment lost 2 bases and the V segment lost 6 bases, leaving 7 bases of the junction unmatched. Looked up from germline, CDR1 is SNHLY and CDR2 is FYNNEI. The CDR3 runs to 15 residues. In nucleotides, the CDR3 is TGTGCCAGCAGCCTGACAGGGACGGGCAATCAGCCCCAGCATTTT. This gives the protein CASSLTGTGNQPQHF. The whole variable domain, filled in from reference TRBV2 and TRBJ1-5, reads EPEVTQTPSHQVTQMGQEVILRCVPISNHLYFYWYRQILGQKVEFLVSFYNNEISEKSEIFDDQFSVERPDGSNFTLKIRSTKLEDSAMYFCASSLTGTGNQPQHFGDGTRLSIL.

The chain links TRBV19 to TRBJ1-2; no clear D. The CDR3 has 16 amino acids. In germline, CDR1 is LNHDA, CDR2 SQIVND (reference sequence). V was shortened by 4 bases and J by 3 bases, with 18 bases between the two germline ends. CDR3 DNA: TGTGCCAGTAGTAGAGCCCCGACGGGGTCGCACTATGGCTACACCTTC. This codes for CASSRAPTGSHYGYTF. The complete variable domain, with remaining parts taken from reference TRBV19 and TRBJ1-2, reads DGGITQSPKYLFRKEGQNVTLSCEQNLNHDAMYWYRQDPGQGLRLIYYSQIVNDFQKGDIAEGYSVSREKKESFPLTVTSAQKNPTAFYLCASSRAPTGSHYGYTFGSGTRLTVV.